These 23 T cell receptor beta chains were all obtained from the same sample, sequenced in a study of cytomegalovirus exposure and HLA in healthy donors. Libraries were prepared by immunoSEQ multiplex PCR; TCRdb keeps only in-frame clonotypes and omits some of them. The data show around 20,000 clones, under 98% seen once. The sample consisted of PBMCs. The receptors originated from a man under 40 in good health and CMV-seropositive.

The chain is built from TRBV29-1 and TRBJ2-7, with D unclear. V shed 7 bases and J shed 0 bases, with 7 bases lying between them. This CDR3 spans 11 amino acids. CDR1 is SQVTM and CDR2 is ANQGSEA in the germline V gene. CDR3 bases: TGCAGCGCCACGGGCTCCTACGAGCAGTACTTC. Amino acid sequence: CSATGSYEQYF.

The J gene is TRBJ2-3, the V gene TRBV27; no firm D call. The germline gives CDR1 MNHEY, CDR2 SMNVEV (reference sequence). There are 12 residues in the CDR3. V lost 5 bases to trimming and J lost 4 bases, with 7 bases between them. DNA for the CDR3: TGTGCCAGCAGTCCCTCCCCAGATACGCAGTATTTT. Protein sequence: CASSPSPDTQYF.

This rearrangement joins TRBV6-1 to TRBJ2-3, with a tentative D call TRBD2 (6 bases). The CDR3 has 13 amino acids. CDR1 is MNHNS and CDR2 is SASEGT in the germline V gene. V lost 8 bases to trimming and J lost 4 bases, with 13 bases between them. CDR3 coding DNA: TGTGCCAGCGGGAGGTTCGGGTCAGATACGCAGTATTTT. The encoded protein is CASGRFGSDTQYF.

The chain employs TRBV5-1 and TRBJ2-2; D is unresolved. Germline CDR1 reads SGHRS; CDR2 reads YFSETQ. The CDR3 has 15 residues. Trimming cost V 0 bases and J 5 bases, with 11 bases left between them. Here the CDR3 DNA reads TGCGCCAGCAGCTTGGTAGCCGTGGTGACCGGGGAGCTGTTTTTT. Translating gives CASSLVAVVTGELFF. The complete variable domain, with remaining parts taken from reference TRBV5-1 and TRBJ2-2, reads KAGVTQTPRYLIKTRGQQVTLSCSPISGHRSVSWYQQTPGQGLQFLFEYFSETQRNKGNFPGRFSGRQFSNSRSEMNVSTLELGDSALYLCASSLVAVVTGELFFGEGSRLTVL.

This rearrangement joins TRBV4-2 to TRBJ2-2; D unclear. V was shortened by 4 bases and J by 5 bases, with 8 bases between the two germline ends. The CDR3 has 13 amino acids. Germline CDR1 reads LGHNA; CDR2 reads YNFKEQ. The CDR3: CASSPLGTGELFF. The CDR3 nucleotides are TGTGCCAGCAGCCCTCTAGGTACCGGGGAGCTGTTTTTT.

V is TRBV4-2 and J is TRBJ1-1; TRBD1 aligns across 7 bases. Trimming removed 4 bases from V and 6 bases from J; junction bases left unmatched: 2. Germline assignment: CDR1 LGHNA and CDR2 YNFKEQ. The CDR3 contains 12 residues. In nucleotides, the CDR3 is TGTGCCAGCAGCCTGGGGACAGCTGAAGCTTTCTTT. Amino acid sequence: CASSLGTAEAFF.

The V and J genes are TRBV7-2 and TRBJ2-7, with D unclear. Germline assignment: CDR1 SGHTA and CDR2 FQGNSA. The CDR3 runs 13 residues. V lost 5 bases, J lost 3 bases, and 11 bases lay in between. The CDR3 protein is CASSPGRVYEQYF. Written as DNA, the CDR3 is TGTGCCAGCAGCCCGGGTCGAGTCTACGAGCAGTACTTC.

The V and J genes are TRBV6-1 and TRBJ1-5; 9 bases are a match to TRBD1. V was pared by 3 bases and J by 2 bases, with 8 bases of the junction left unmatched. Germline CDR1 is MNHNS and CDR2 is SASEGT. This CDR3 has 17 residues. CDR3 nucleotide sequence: TGTGCCAGCAGTGAGCGGGACAGGGTTGCCCGCAATCAGCCCCAGCATTTT. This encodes CASSERDRVARNQPQHF.

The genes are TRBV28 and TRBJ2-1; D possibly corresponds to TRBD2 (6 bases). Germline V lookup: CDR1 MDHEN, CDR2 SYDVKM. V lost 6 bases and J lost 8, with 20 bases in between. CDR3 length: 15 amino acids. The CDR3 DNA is TGTGCCAGCAGGTCGGGTGGGACTGTTCGTGATGAGCAGTTCTTC. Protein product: CASRSGGTVRDEQFF.

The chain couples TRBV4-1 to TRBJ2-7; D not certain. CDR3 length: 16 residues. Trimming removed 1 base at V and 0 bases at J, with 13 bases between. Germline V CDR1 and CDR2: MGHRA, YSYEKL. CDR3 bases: TGCGCCAGCAGCCAAGGCTCAGTCGCTAGCTCCTACGAGCAGTACTTC. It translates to CASSQGSVASSYEQYF.

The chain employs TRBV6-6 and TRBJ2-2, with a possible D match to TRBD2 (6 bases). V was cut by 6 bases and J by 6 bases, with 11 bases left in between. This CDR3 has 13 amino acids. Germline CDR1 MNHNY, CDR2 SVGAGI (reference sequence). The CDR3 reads CASRHGGSGELFF. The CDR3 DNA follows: TGTGCCAGCAGACACGGGGGATCCGGGGAGCTGTTTTTT.

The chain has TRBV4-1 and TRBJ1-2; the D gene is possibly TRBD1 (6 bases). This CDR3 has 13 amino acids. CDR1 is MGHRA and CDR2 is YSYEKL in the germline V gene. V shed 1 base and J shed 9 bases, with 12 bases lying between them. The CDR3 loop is CASSQVGDNRYTF. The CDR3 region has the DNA TGCGCCAGCAGCCAAGTTGGGGACAATCGCTACACCTTC.

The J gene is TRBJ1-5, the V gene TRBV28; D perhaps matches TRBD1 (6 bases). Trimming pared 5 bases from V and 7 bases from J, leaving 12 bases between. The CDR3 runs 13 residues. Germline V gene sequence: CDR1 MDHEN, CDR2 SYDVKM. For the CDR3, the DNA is TGTGCCAGCAGTACAGGGATCCGGCAGCCCCAGCATTTT. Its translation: CASSTGIRQPQHF.

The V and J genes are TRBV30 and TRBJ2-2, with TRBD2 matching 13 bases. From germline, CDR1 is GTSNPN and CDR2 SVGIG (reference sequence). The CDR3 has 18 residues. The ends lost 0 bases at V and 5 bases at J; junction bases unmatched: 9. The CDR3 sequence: CAWSVQRPGLAGTGELFF. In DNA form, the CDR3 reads TGTGCCTGGAGTGTACAGAGACCGGGACTAGCGGGAACCGGGGAGCTGTTTTTT.

The CDR3 spells CASTHRTSGRFTQYF. The CDR3 DNA reads TGTGCCAGCACCCACAGGACTAGCGGGAGGTTTACGCAGTATTTT. The J gene is TRBJ2-3, the V gene TRBV28, with 14 positions matching TRBD2. The CDR3 runs 15 residues. Germline CDR1 is MDHEN and CDR2 is SYDVKM. V lost 7 bases to trimming and J lost 8 bases; unmatched junction nucleotides: 8.

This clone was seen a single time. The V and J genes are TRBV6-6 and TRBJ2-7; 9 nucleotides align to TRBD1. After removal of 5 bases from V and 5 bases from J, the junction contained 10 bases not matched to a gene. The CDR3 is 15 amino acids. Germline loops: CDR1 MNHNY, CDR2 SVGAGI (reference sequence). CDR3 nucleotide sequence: TGTGCCAGCAGTCTCGCCGGGACAGGGAGCAACGAGCAGTACTTC. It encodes CASSLAGTGSNEQYF.

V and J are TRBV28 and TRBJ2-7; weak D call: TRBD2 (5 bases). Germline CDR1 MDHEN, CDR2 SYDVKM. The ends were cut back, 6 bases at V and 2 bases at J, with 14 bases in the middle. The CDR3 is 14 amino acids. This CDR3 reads CASSPGKPPYEQYF. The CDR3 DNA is TGTGCCAGCAGCCCCGGGAAGCCTCCCTACGAGCAGTACTTC.

In nucleotides, the CDR3 is TGTGCCACCAGCAGAGATACTAGCGGGAGGGGTTTCAATGAGCAGTTCTTC. This codes for CATSRDTSGRGFNEQFF. V and J are TRBV15 and TRBJ2-1; 13 bases line up with TRBD2. Germline trimming cut 0 bases from V and 6 bases from J; bases unmatched to any gene: 5. The CDR3 is made up of 17 amino acids. Germline V lookup: CDR1 LNHNV, CDR2 YYDKDF (reference sequence).

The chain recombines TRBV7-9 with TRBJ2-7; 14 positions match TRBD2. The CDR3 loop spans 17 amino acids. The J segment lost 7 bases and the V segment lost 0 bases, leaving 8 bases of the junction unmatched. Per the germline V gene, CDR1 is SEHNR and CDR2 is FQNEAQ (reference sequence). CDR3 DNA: TGTGCCAGCAGCTTAGCGGCCGGGACTAGCGGGAGTAGGGAGCAGTACTTC. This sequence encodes CASSLAAGTSGSREQYF.

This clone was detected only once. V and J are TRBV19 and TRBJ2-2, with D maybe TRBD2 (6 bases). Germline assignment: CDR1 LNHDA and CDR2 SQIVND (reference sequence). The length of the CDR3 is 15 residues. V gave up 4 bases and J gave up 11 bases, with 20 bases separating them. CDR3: CASSKRWRGAEELFF. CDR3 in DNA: TGTGCCAGTAGTAAGCGGTGGCGGGGCGCGGAAGAGCTGTTTTTT.

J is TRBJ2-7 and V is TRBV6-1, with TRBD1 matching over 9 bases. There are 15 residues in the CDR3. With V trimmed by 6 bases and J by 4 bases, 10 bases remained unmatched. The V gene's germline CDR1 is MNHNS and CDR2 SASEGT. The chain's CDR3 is CASRRGGTGRYEQYF. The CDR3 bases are TGTGCCAGCAGGAGGGGGGGGACAGGGCGTTACGAGCAGTACTTC.

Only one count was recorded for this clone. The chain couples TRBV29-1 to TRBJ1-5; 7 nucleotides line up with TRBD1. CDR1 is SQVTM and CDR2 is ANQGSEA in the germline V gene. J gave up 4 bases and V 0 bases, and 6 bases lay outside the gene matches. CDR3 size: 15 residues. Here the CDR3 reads CSVEDEGAGNQPQHF. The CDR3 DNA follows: TGCAGCGTTGAAGATGAGGGGGCAGGGAATCAGCCCCAGCATTTT.

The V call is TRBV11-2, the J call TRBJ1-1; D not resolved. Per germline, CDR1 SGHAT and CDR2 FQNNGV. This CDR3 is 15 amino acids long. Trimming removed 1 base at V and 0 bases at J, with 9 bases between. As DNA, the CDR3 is TGTGCCAGCAGCTTAGCGGGAGTAATGAACACTGAAGCTTTCTTT. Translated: CASSLAGVMNTEAFF.